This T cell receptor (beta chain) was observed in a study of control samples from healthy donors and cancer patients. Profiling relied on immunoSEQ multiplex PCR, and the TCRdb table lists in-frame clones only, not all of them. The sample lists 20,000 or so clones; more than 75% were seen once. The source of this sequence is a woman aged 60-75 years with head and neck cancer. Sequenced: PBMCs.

The CDR3 loop reads CASSLGRWGTSGSGTDTQYF. In nucleotides, the CDR3 is TGCGCCAGCAGCTTGGGGCGTTGGGGGACTAGCGGGAGCGGCACAGATACGCAGTATTTT. This sequence joins TRBV5-1 and TRBJ2-3; 14 bases agree with TRBD2. In germline, CDR1 is SGHRS, CDR2 YFSETQ. The CDR3 consists of 20 residues. Unmatched junction bases numbered 10, after V lost 0 bases and J lost 1 base.